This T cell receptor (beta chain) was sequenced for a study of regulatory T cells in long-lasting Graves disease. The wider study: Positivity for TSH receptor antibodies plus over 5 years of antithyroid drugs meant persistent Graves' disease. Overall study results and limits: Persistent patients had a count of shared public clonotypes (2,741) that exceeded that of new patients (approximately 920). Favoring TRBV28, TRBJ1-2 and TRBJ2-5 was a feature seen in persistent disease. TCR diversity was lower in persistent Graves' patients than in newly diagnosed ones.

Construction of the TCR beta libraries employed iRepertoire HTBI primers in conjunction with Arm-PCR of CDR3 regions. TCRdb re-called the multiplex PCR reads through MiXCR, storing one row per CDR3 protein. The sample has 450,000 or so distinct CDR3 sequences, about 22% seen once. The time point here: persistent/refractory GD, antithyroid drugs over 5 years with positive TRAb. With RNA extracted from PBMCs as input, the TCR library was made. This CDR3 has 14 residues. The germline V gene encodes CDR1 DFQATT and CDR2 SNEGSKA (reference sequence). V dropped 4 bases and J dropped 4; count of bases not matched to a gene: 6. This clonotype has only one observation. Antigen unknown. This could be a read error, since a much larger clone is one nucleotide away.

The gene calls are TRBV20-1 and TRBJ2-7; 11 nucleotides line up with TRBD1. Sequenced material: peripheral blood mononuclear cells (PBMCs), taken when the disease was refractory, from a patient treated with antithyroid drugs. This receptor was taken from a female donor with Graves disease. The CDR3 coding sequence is TGCAGTGCTACCACGGACAGGGGGCGATACGAGCAGTACTTC. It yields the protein CSATTDRGRYEQYF.